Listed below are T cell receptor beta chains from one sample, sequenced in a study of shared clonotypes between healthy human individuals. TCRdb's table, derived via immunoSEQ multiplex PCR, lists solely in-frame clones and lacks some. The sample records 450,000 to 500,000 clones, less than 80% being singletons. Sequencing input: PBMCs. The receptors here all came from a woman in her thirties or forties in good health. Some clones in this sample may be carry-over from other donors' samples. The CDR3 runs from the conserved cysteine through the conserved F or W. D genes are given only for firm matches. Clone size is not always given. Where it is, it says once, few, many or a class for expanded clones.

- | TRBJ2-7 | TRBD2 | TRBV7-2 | CASSSGTSGTYEQYF | TGTGCCAGCAGCTCAGGGACTAGCGGGACGTACGAGCAGTACTTC
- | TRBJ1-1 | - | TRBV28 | CASSFPSGRTEAFF | TGTGCCAGCAGTTTTCCATCGGGGAGAACTGAAGCTTTCTTT
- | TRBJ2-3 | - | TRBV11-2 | CASSPGTADTQYF | TGTGCCAGCAGCCCCGGGACGGCAGATACGCAGTATTTT
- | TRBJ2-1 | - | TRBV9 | CASSLDPRGRYEQFF | TGTGCCAGCAGCCTCGACCCACGGGGAAGGTATGAGCAGTTCTTC
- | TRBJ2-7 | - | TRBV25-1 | CASSESGWTANSYEQYF | TGTGCCAGCAGTGAATCCGGATGGACAGCTAACTCCTACGAGCAGTACTTC
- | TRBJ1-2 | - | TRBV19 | CASSYDSSANYGYTF | TGTGCCAGTAGTTACGACAGCTCCGCTAACTATGGCTACACCTTC
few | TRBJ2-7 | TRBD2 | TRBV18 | CASSPPHAAGHEQYF | TGTGCCAGCTCACCACCGCATGCAGCGGGGCACGAGCAGTACTTC
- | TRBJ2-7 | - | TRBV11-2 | CASSPRQSYEQYF | TGTGCCAGCAGCCCAAGACAGTCCTACGAGCAGTACTTC
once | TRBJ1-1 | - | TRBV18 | CASSPRTMRNTEAFF | TGTGCCAGCTCACCACGGACAATGCGAAACACTGAAGCTTTCTTT
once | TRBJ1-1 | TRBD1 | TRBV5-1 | CASSSGQENTEAFF | TGCGCCAGCAGCTCCGGACAGGAAAACACTGAAGCTTTCTTT